The present TCR beta chain was sequenced within a study of blood T cell repertoires in COVID-19. Study details: Samples of COVID-19 (acute and convalescent) were obtained from the United States, Italy and Spain. Nucleic acid was either cDNA or gDNA, and it came from T cells, B-cell-depleted T cells, or PBMCs.

In the original workflow: Reference gene primer amplification gave nucleated cell count estimates. Data came from immunoSEQ multiplex PCR; TCRdb stores just in-frame clones and leaves some out. V and J calls plus clone size are reproduced from that table; the DNA served to infer D and trimming. The sample holds some 98,000 clones, roughly four fifths seen once. Trimming took off 4 bases at V and 5 bases at J, with 12 bases between the two ends. Germline V gene data show CDR1 as LGHNA and CDR2 as YNFKEQ. CDR3 size: 13 residues. This sequence joins TRBV4-2 and TRBJ2-7, with a tentative D call TRBD2 (5 bases). Sample: peripheral blood. The clonotype was recovered from a man between 65 and 79 years old with acute or convalescent COVID-19. CDR3 DNA sequence: TGTGCCAGCAGCCGAGGGTATCAGAACGAGCAGTACTTC. Encoded protein: CASSRGYQNEQYF.